This entry concerns a single TCR beta chain. The source of the sample is a study of cytomegalovirus exposure and HLA in healthy donors. Germline lookup yields CDR1 LNHNV and CDR2 YYDKDF (reference sequence). V was cut by 1 base and J by 0 bases, with 10 bases left in between. The CDR3 is 16 amino acids. The PCR had 60 Vbeta and 13 Jbeta primers. TCRdb's copy holds only in-frame clones and misses some; the assay was immunoSEQ multiplex PCR. The sample holds some 120,000 clones; around 82% are singletons and the top ten take roughly 1.2%. J is TRBJ1-5 and V is TRBV15, with D unresolved. The sample comprised PBMCs. The origin of this receptor is a female donor in good health and CMV-seronegative. The CDR3 is CATSRGRTNSNQPQHF. The CDR3 DNA reads TGTGCCACCAGCAGAGGCAGAACGAATAGCAATCAGCCCCAGCATTTT.